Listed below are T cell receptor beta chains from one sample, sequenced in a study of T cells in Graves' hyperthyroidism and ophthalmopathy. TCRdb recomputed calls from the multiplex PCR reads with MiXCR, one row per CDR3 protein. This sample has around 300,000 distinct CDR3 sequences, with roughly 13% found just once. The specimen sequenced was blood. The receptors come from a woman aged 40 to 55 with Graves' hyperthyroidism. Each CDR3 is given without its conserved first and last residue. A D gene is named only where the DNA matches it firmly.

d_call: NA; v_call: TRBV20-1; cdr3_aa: SAARGSSTDTQY
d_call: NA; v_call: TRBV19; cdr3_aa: ASSIRAGDEKLF
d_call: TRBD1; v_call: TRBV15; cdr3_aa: ATSRRTGSNEKLF
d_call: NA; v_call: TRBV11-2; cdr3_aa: ASRYTQDTGELF
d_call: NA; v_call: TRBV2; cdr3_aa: ASSKTENTEAF
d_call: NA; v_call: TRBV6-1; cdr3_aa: ASSPGVSLRGSNQPQH
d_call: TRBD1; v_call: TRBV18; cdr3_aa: ASSPTDRGSEKLF
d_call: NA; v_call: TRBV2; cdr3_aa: ASSVTYGYT
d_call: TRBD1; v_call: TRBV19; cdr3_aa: ASRDRGNEQF
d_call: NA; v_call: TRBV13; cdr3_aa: ASNQGQSYEQY
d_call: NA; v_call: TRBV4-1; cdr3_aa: ASSQVEGGNQPQH
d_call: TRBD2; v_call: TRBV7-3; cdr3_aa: ASSPGGRSYEQY
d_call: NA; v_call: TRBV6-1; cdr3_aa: ASRQGQPSSYEQY
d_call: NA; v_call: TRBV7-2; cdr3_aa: ASSFGRNEQF
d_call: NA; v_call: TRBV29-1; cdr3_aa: SVERDTSGDYGYT
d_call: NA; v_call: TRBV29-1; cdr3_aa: SAGGDREVTGELF
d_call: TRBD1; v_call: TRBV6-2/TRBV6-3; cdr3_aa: ASRKGQGSYEQY
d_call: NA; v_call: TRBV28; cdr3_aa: ASSFRFTDTQY
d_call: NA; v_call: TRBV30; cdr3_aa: AWSGTGARGNTIY
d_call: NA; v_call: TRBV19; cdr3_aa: ACRAGRNTEAF
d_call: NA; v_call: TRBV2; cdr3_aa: TSSEGRLSGANVLT
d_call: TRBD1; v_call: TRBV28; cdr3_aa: ASSSYTGGTEAF
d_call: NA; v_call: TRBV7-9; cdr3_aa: ASRLELGSYNEQF
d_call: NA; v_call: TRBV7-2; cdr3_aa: ASSLVVSTDTQY
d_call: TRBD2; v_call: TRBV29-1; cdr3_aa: SVELAGGLGRTQY
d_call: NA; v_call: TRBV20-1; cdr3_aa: SAGRGAQPQH
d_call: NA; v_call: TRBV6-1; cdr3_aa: ASNLGGGRGNQPQH
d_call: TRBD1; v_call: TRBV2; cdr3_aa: ASSDGTGFGYT
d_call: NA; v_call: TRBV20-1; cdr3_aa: SARDLRGSTEAF
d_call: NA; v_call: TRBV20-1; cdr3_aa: SAKRLGELTEAF
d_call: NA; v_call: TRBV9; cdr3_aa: ASSVSPGVANTIY
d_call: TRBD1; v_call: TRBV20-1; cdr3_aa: SAHGTGGEKLF
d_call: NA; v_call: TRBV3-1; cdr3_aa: ASSQGGFSNQPQH
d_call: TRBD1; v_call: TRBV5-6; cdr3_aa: ASSSLGAGGDQETQY
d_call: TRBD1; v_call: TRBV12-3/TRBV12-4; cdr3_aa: ASSRDSDQPQH
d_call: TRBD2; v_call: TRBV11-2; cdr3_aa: ASSPPWLAGDQETQY
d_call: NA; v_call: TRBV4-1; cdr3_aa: ASSQGPLWRGGRAF
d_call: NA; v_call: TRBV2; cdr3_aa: ASRAGSHWTGELF
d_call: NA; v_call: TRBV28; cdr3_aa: ASSLSEGRT
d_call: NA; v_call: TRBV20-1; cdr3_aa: SAGDESTDTQY
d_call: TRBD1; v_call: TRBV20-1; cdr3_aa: SARETGGIYEQY
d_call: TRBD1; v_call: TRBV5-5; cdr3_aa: ASSFPGGGNEQY
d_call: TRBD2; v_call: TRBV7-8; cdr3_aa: ASSLVGTSGYEQY
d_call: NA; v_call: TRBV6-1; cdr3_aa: ASSPQTYEQY
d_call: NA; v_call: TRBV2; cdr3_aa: ASSEALGRGELF
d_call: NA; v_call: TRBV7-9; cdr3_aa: ASSLDRLNSPLH
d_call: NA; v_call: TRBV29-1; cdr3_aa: SVAGEAF
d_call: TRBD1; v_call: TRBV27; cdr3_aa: ASSSYRGENYGYT
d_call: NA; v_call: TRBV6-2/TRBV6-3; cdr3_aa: ASKLDSTDTQY
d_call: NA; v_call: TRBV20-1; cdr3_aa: SARDFSRTYEQY
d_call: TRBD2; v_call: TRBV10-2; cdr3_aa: ASSDPLPSGINNEQF
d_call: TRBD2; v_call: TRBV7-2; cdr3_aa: ASSPGTSGGNTQY
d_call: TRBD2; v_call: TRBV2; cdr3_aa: ASSAGGRASTDTQY
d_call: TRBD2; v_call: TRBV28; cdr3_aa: ASTGGLAGGWYEQY